The 9 T cell receptor beta chains below all came from one sample that was sequenced in a study of persistence of HIV-infected CD4 T cells. The libraries were made with immunoSEQ version 4 in survey mode. The repertoire was sequenced with immunoSEQ multiplex PCR; TCRdb's copy has only in-frame clones and lacks some. The repertoire includes tens of thousands of clones, more than 75% of them detected once, and approximately 14% sits in the top ten. Antigens of these TCRs are unknown. Overlapping HIV-1 Gag 15-mer peptides at roughly 1 ug per peptide per mL were used. Sorted nonresponding memory CD4+ T cells were CD40L-negative, CD69-negative, CD45RO-high. Specimen: CD4+ T cells sorted from PBMCs after approximately 19-hour stimulation, collected from a patient who received antiretroviral therapy. The receptors shown here come from an adult man with HIV who was CMV-seropositive.

The gene calls are TRBV18 and TRBJ2-2; 11 positions agree with TRBD2. This CDR3 spans 14 amino acids. Germline values: CDR1 KGHSH, CDR2 LQKENI. After removal of 6 bases from V and 6 bases from J, the junction contained 3 bases not matched to a gene. CDR3 protein: CASSQGLAAGELFF. CDR3 in DNA: TGTGCCAGCTCCCAGGGACTAGCGGCCGGGGAGCTGTTTTTT.

V usage is TRBV6-5 and J usage is TRBJ2-4; 9 bases agree with TRBD1. Unmatched junction bases numbered 6, after V lost 9 bases and J lost 0 bases. The V gene's germline CDR1 is MNHEY and CDR2 SVGAGI. The CDR3 runs to 15 residues. The CDR3 sequence is CASTRQGEAKNIQYF. The CDR3 coding sequence is TGTGCCAGTACCCGACAGGGGGAAGCCAAAAACATTCAGTACTTC.

The V gene is TRBV5-1, the J gene TRBJ1-6; D possibly corresponds to TRBD1 (5 bases). CDR3 size: 14 residues. V was clipped by 2 bases and J by 7 bases, with 10 bases between them. CDR1 is SGHRS and CDR2 is YFSETQ in the germline V gene. In DNA form, the CDR3 reads TGCGCCAGCAGCTTTCCGACAGAGAATTCACCCCTCCACTTT. Translated, it gives CASSFPTENSPLHF.

The chain couples TRBV18 to TRBJ1-6, with 7 bases that match TRBD1. This CDR3 comprises 14 residues. Per germline, CDR1 KGHSH and CDR2 LQKENI. The J segment lost 8 bases and the V segment lost 8 bases, leaving 9 bases of the junction unmatched. The CDR3 nucleotides are TGTGCCAGCCAGAACAGGGGCCAATATTCACCCCTCCACTTT. This codes for CASQNRGQYSPLHF.

The rearrangement links TRBV5-1 to TRBJ1-2; 7 bases line up with TRBD1. There are 14 residues in the CDR3. Germline CDR1 and CDR2: SGHRS and YFSETQ. The V segment lost 0 bases and the J segment 4 bases; nucleotides outside the gene matches: 3. CDR3: CASSLDGTAYGYTF. The CDR3 nucleotides are TGCGCCAGCAGCTTGGACGGGACAGCCTATGGCTACACCTTC.

The chain carries TRBV30 and TRBJ1-1; maybe TRBD1 (5 bases). The CDR3 extends over 12 amino acids. The germline V and J ends were trimmed by 8 bases and 0 bases, with 10 bases remaining between them. The germline gives CDR1 GTSNPN, CDR2 SVGIG (reference sequence). The CDR3 protein is CARQPLNTEAFF. Here the CDR3 DNA reads TGTGCCCGACAGCCTTTGAACACTGAAGCTTTCTTT.

The sample holds a few counts of this clone. The chain combines TRBV10-1 with TRBJ1-1, with D uncertain. V was shortened by 0 bases and J by 9 bases, with 11 bases between the two germline ends. Germline V gene sequence: CDR1 WNHNN, CDR2 SYGVQD (reference sequence). The CDR3 contains 13 residues. CDR3 protein: CASSESGESKAFF. The CDR3 DNA sequence: TGCGCCAGCAGTGAGTCAGGTGAATCCAAAGCTTTCTTT.

The V gene is TRBV27, the J gene TRBJ1-1; the D is unclear. CDR1 and CDR2 from the germline V gene are MNHEY and SMNVEV (reference sequence). Trimming removed 7 bases at V and 0 bases at J, with 9 bases between. The CDR3 spans 13 residues. CDR3 DNA: TGTGCCAGCATGGTGCGGGTGAACACTGAAGCTTTCTTT. It codes for CASMVRVNTEAFF.

This rearrangement joins TRBV14 to TRBJ2-4; D gene unclear. Germline V gene sequence: CDR1 SGHDN, CDR2 FVKESK. The CDR3 spans 15 residues. The V gene lost 2 bases and the J gene lost 0 bases, with 8 bases spanning the gap. The CDR3 DNA sequence: TGTGCCAGCAGCCAAACTCGAATAGCCAAAAACATTCAGTACTTC. Amino acid sequence: CASSQTRIAKNIQYF.